This T cell receptor (beta chain) stems from a study of regulatory T cells in long-lasting Graves disease. General study results and limits: Owing to a sample size that was small, accuracy may have been reduced. New patients shared about 910 public clonotypes, and persistent patients shared more, with 2,741.

CDR3-region Arm-PCR and iRepertoire HTBI primers produced the TCR beta libraries. As originally analysed: Identified segments across samples numbered approximately 62 TRBV and around 13 TRBJ. One entry per CDR3 protein, called by TCRdb with MiXCR from the multiplex PCR reads. The V and J calls follow TCRdb's processing rather than the paper's. The table includes nearly 350,000 distinct CDR3 sequences, around a fifth detected once. To note about this clonotype: Antigen: not known.

The time point is: persistent/refractory GD, antithyroid drugs over 5 years with positive TRAb. Construction of the TCR library relied on RNA isolated from PBMCs. The sample in question was peripheral blood mononuclear cells (PBMCs), obtained when the disease was refractory, from a patient treated with antithyroid drugs. The clonotype originates from a female donor with Graves disease.

The CDR3 reads CASSTGQGVTGYTF. The CDR3 DNA reads TGCGCCAGCAGCACGGGACAGGGGGTAACTGGCTACACCTTC. The genes are TRBV5-1 and TRBJ1-2, with 11 bases aligning to TRBD1. V trimming: 4 bases; J trimming: 7 bases; junction bases outside the gene matches: 6. The germline gives CDR1 SGHRS, CDR2 YFSETQ. CDR3 size: 14 residues. The full variable domain, with the rest looked up from reference TRBV5-1 and TRBJ1-2, is KAGVTQTPRYLIKTRGQQVTLSCSPISGHRSVSWYQQTPGQGLQFLFEYFSETQRNKGNFPGRFSGRQFSNSRSEMNVSTLELGDSALYLCASSTGQGVTGYTFGSGTRLTVV.